Here is one T cell receptor (beta chain) with its context. Its antigen has not been determined. No much larger clonotype is one base removed from it; base qualities were not supplied. The CDR3 regions of human TCRbeta chains were subjected to immunosequencing. The authors processed their data as follows. Repertoire TCRs were matched against a reference library of SARS-CoV-2-specific TCRs generated with the MIRA antigen-specificity platform. Breadth meant the fraction of unique TCRs that were SARS-CoV-2-associated, whereas depth meant the fraction of total T cells that were SARS-CoV-2-associated. Using the MIRA data, every spike-specific TCR was mapped to the spike region that the TCR reacted to and assigned to either a CD4 or a CD8 class. Log10-transformed breadth and depth values were compared by one-way ANOVA with Sidak's multiple comparisons tests. TCRdb obtained this table from immuneACCESS and retained in-frame rearrangements with V and J assigned. These tables miss some clones; where compared with another copy, unresolved V genes account for less than half of the shortfall, and the remainder is unexplained. That table gives V, J and clone size, and the DNA gave D and trimming. This sample lists around 140,000 clones; 92% were detected once. In total, the top ten clones hold about 3.8% of the sample.

CDR1 and CDR2 (SGHVS, FQNEAQ) derive from the germline V gene. V gives up 5 bases and J gives up 8 bases, and the segment between their germline ends measures 28 bases. The CDR3 holds 18 amino acids from the cysteine to the phenylalanine. Only CDR3 DNA is held: 54 bases, read in frame from base 1. This sample is drawn from a study of T cell responses to AZD1222 COVID-19 vaccine (dated by TCRdb to the early 2020s). About the full investigation: AZD1222 recipients whose second dose came at about 4 weeks and those whose second dose came at about 12 weeks were combined into one group, since spike-specific TCR depth and breadth did not differ between the two schedules. TCR sequencing was performed for over 230 trial participants, of whom about 200 were given two doses of AZD1222 and around 26 were given two doses of MenACWY control vaccine. Enrollment into the trials was organized by age into subgroups of 18-55, 56-69 and 70-plus years, and those subgroups contained roughly 140, 27 and 60 TCR-sequenced participants, respectively. The paper as a whole reports these results and caveats: Because no day 14 peak-response samples were available, the repertoires could be characterized only after the peak T cell response. Only a handful of AZD1222 recipients were SARS-CoV-2 seropositive at baseline, limiting conclusions about previously exposed vaccinees. The 56-69-year group was small, and its depth increase did not reach significance, likely because of low power. Nearly half of unique spike-specific TCRs reportedly recognized epitopes outside regions mutated in the B.1.351 and B.1.1.7 variants. Participants were mostly white British, with more females than males. The authors suggested clonal diversity may have been underestimated. After two AZD1222 doses, spike-specific TCR breadth and depth were significantly higher than at day 0 and than in MenACWY recipients. The vaccine-associated CD4 TCRs covered the entire spike protein, and the dominant responses fell in regions 160-218 and 743-854.

The time point tag for this specimen amounts to: baseline before first vaccination. Vaccinee samples came from UK trials COV001 and COV002, including a single-blind randomized controlled phase 2/3 trial of AZD1222 (ChAdOx1 nCoV-19) in healthy adults. For TCRbeta chain sequencing, PBMC samples were collected from trial participants at day 0 and at day 28 after the second dose. This TCR was recovered from an adult in good health. This sequence uses TRBV7-8 and TRBJ2-1; TRBD1 is a weak D gene call, 6 bases matching. The source was peripheral blood, collected on day 0 of AZD1222 vaccination. The CDR3 has the sequence CASSLRHQIRSGDDEQFF. The DNA sequence follows: TGTGCCAGCAGCCTTAGACACCAGATTCGCTCAGGGGACGATGAGCAGTTCTTC.